This entry concerns a single T cell receptor (beta chain). The table lists this clonotype with a few counts. The antigen this receptor binds is unknown. No clone much larger than this one lies a single base away; base qualities are absent. The sample belongs to a study of T-cell reconstitution after alpha-beta-depleted transplantation in children (dated by TCRdb to the mid-2010s). Regarding the study in general: The study quantitatively tracked T-cell immune reconstitution after TCRalphabeta/CD19-depleted allogeneic hematopoietic cell transplantation in children using TCR repertoire profiling.

The CDR3 measures 14 amino acids from cysteine to phenylalanine. This entry keeps only the CDR3 DNA: 42 bases, framed from base 1. CDR1 and CDR2 were assigned from the germline V gene as ENHRY and SYGVKD. The junction carries 16 bases between V and J, which are trimmed by 6 bases and 7 bases respectively. Libraries were built with PCR. TCRdb shows the sequencer as Illumina HiSeq 2500. To normalize quantification of the TCRbeta repertoire, the TCR libraries were built with molecular barcoding that relied on unique molecular identifiers. TCRdb reprocessed the public reads (quality trimming at Q25 with fastp, clone calling with MiXCR) and kept in-frame beta chains. CDR3 protein sequences are deduplicated, and each keeps its most common genes and DNA. The table for this sample lists around 380,000 distinct CDR3 sequences; approximately 10% of them were counted only once. The biggest ten clones account for roughly 5% of the sample.

Sequences were derived from PBMCs from the stem cell graft donor, sampled from the stem cell graft. This receptor chain uses TRBV10-3 and TRBJ1-5; TRBD1 is perhaps the D gene, given 6 matching bases. This clonotype originated in a human donor who donated a stem cell graft to a child with acute myeloid leukemia. The CDR3 in this case is CAISEQGPEQPQHF. The DNA reads TGTGCCATCAGCGAACAGGGACCGGAACAGCCCCAGCATTTT.